This T cell receptor beta chain is from a study of T-cell memory formation after mild COVID-19. Study overall: TCR clustering was largely donor specific.

Employing constant-segment primers, 5'RACE generated TCR alpha and TCR beta cDNA libraries bearing sample barcodes and UMIs. TCRdb re-analysed the 5' RACE reads in MiXCR, keeping a single row per CDR3 protein. The sample includes roughly 200,000 distinct CDR3 sequences, roughly 23% of them seen just once. Concerning this clonotype itself: The antigen is unknown.

Study-wide points: The study detected some responding clones in pre-infection memory, suggesting cross-reactive memory joined. Later expanders leaned CD4+, whereas day 15 to 85 contracting clones were balanced CD4/CD8.

This sequence was found in an adult woman who had mild COVID-19 (a few samples of this study predate the infection). Cell type and time point are not known. Specimen: PBMCs or a T cell subset sorted from them (not recorded which).

CDR3 DNA sequence: TGTGCCAGCAGCTCCACCCAGGGGGACTATGGCTACACCTTC. It is translated as CASSSTQGDYGYTF. The rearrangement uses TRBV7-9 and TRBJ1-2, with 7 nucleotides matching TRBD1. Germline V gives CDR1 SEHNR, CDR2 FQNEAQ (reference sequence). Trimming removed 4 bases from V and 3 bases from J; junction bases left unmatched: 5. The CDR3 has 14 amino acids.